This T cell receptor beta chain came from a study of T cells in Graves' hyperthyroidism and ophthalmopathy. Regarding the study as a whole: Among thyroid clonotypes expanded above 0.001, most also appeared in blood.

There are 14 residues in the CDR3. After removal of 5 bases from V and 0 bases from J, the junction contained 2 bases not matched to a gene. Criteria for exclusion of patients were uncontrolled infection, other autoimmune disease, pregnancy or lactation. For the diagnoses, clinical symptoms, serum thyroxine and TRAb, thyroid ultrasound and orbital computed tomography were used. The sample holds many counts of this clonotype. Its antigen is still unknown. There were TCR beta CDR3 regions amplified from RNA transcripts. The HTBI set primed first-round TCR CDR3 RT-PCR. TCRdb analysed the multiplex PCR reads with MiXCR anew, one entry per CDR3 protein. The sample records about 400,000 distinct CDR3 sequences, approximately 15% being singletons.

The V call is TRBV12-3 or TRBV12-4, the J call TRBJ2-5, with 8 bases lining up with TRBD2. This clonotype originated in a woman aged 25-40 years with Graves' ophthalmopathy. Sequenced input: blood. CDR3 sequence (DNA): TGTGCCAGCAGTAGGACTAGCAACCAAGAGACCCAGTACTTC. Translation: CASSRTSNQETQYF.